One T cell receptor (beta chain) is described in this entry. The sample originates from a study of cytomegalovirus exposure and HLA in healthy donors. The protocol was immunoSEQ multiplex PCR, while the TCRdb copy is restricted to in-frame clones and leaves out a portion. Counted here are 260,000 or so clones, about 86% occurring once; the ten biggest clones make up about 2.5%. Germline CDR1 is MNHEY and CDR2 is SMNVEV (reference sequence). The CDR3 runs 14 residues. V shed 2 bases, J shed 3 bases, and the junction held 4 bases outside the gene matches. The sequence was collected from a man younger than 35 in good health and CMV-seronegative. This chain joins TRBV27 and TRBJ2-7; 7 bases map to TRBD1. The sequenced sample consisted of PBMCs. The CDR3 protein is CASSLRDSIYEQYF. CDR3 nucleotide sequence: TGTGCCAGCAGTTTACGGGACAGCATCTACGAGCAGTACTTC.